The sequence of this T cell receptor (beta chain) was determined in a study of post-analysis software for immune sequencing data. Study-wide results and limits: Among four or five TRBV segments more frequent in patients than controls were TRBV5-6, TRBV5-1 and TRBV20-1. Samples sharing a preparation batch grouped tightly together when assessed by F measure. Normalized Chao1 diversity was significantly reduced in patients versus controls.

In germline, CDR1 is SGHTA, CDR2 FQGTGA. CDR3 size: 17 residues. cDNA libraries of TCR beta carried unique molecular identifiers. The T cell input of roughly 1 to 11 million gave around 450,000 cDNA molecules. MiXCR, run by TCRdb on the PCR reads, gives a single entry per CDR3 protein. The sample contains about 820,000 distinct CDR3 sequences, 53% of which appear only once. Regarding this clonotype: Antigen: not known. One end of the junction fails to match germline, which may point to a read error.

This TCR derives from a girl under 18 with multiple sclerosis. The material sequenced was blood. V and J are TRBV7-3 and TRBJ2-1; 11 bases align to TRBD2. The CDR3 DNA sequence: TGTGCCAGTAGCTTAAACCCGACTAGCGGGAACCACAATGAGCAGTTCTTC. Residues: CASSLNPTSGNHNEQFF.